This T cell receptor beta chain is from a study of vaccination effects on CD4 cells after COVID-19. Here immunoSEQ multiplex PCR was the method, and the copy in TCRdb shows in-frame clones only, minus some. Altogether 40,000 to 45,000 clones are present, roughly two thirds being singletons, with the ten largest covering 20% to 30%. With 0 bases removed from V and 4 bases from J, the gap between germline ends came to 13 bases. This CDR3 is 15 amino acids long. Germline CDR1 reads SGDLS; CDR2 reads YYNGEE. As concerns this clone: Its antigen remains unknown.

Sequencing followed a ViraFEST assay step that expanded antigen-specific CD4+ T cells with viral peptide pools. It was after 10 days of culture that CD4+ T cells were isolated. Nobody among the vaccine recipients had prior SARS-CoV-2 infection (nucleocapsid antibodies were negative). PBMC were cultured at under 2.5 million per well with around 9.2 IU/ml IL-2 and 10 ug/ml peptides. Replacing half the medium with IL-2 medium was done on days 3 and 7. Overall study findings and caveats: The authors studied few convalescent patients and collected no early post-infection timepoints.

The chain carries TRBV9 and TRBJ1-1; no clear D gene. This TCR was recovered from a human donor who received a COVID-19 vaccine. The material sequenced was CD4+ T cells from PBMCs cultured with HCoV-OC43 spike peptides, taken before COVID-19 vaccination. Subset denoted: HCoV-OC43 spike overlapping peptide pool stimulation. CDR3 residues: CASSVEPRMGTEAFF. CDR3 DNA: TGTGCCAGCAGCGTAGAGCCGCGTATGGGCACTGAAGCTTTCTTT.